Presented here are 21 T cell receptor beta chains from one specimen sequenced in a study of identifying expanded T cells in peripheral blood. The assay was immunoSEQ multiplex PCR, and TCRdb's table has in-frame clones only and misses some. The sample lists about 89,000 clones, approximately 83% occurring once. Specimen: blood. These receptors came from a person between 18 and 70 years old in good health.

This clone was observed a few times. This rearrangement joins TRBV7-9 to TRBJ1-4, with D perhaps TRBD1 (6 bases). The CDR3 has 15 residues. Between the trimmed V and J ends, which lost 5 bases and 0 bases, there was a span of 10 bases. In germline, CDR1 is SEHNR, CDR2 FQNEAQ (reference sequence). The CDR3 protein is CASSVGTTTNEKLFF. The CDR3 DNA sequence: TGTGCCAGCAGCGTAGGGACAACAACTAATGAAAAACTGTTTTTT. The full variable domain, completed using reference TRBV7-9 and TRBJ1-4, is DTGVSQNPRHKITKRGQNVTFRCDPISEHNRLYWYRQTLGQGPEFLTYFQNEAQLEKSRLLSDRFSAERPKGSFSTLEIQRTEQGDSAMYLCASSVGTTTNEKLFFGSGTQLSVL.

The chain couples TRBV19 to TRBJ2-1; TRBD2 might be the D (5 bases). Germline-derived CDR1 and CDR2 are LNHDA and SQIVND (reference sequence). V was shortened by 3 bases and J by 0 bases, with 9 bases between the two germline ends. This CDR3 contains 15 residues. The DNA for the CDR3 is TGTGCCAGTAGTATTCGGAGGAACTCCTACAATGAGCAGTTCTTC. Translation gives CASSIRRNSYNEQFF.

The J gene is TRBJ2-7, the V gene TRBV18; D call uncertain. CDR1 and CDR2 from the germline V gene are KGHSH and LQKENI. V lost 3 bases and J lost 3, with 6 bases in between. The CDR3 covers 12 residues. CDR3 loop: CASSPAGYEQYF. The CDR3 coding sequence is TGTGCCAGCTCACCGGCCGGCTACGAGCAGTACTTC.

Here the CDR3 reads CASSPARTTRRELFF. The CDR3 bases are TGTGCCAGCAGCCCGGCACGGACGACCCGGCGGGAGCTGTTTTTT. The genes are TRBV7-2 and TRBJ2-2, with D uncertain. The length of the CDR3 is 15 residues. Germline V gene data show CDR1 as SGHTA and CDR2 as FQGNSA. V lost 5 bases and J 9 bases, leaving 19 bases between the germline ends.

The CDR3 reads CASSLTATAEAFF. CDR3 nucleotide sequence: TGTGCCAGCAGCTTAACGGCAACGGCTGAAGCTTTCTTT. V and J are TRBV7-3 and TRBJ1-1; D ambiguous. Germline V lookup: CDR1 SGHTA, CDR2 FQGTGA. The V gene lost 0 bases and the J gene lost 6 bases, with 8 bases spanning the gap. CDR3 length: 13 amino acids.

The chain is built from TRBV5-1 and TRBJ1-1; D remains ambiguous. This CDR3 spans 13 amino acids. Trimming cost V 1 base and J 7 bases, with 11 bases left between them. Germline V gene sequence: CDR1 SGHRS, CDR2 YFSETQ. Written as DNA, the CDR3 is TGCGCCAGCAGCTTGCGGGGTCTTAATGAAGCTTTCTTT. Residues: CASSLRGLNEAFF. Based on the CDR3 plus reference TRBV5-1 and TRBJ1-1, the full variable domain is KAGVTQTPRYLIKTRGQQVTLSCSPISGHRSVSWYQQTPGQGLQFLFEYFSETQRNKGNFPGRFSGRQFSNSRSEMNVSTLELGDSALYLCASSLRGLNEAFFGQGTRLTVV.

V usage is TRBV29-1 and J usage is TRBJ2-7, with D uncertain. Germline V gives CDR1 SQVTM, CDR2 ANQGSEA. This CDR3 comprises 13 residues. The germline V and J ends were trimmed by 4 bases and 2 bases, with 12 bases remaining between them. The CDR3 reads CSVAALSPYEQYF. CDR3 coding DNA: TGCAGCGTTGCCGCCCTCTCGCCCTACGAGCAGTACTTC.

Details on this clone: Other DNA sequences in the same sample also yield this CDR3. The chain joins TRBV6-5 to TRBJ2-3; no definite D call. Germline V lookup: CDR1 MNHEY, CDR2 SVGAGI. V was cut by 3 bases and J by 3 bases, with 7 bases left in between. The CDR3 has 13 residues. The CDR3 DNA reads as TGTGCCAGCAGTTATCAAGAGACAGATACGCAGTATTTT. It is translated as CASSYQETDTQYF.

The chain joins TRBV6-5 to TRBJ2-7, with unresolved D. Trimming took 2 bases from V and 4 from J, leaving 6 bases between them. The CDR3 spans 12 residues. Germline-derived CDR1 and CDR2 are MNHEY and SVGAGI. In nucleotides, the CDR3 is TGTGCCAGCAGTTACCCCGTATACGAGCAGTACTTC. This sequence encodes CASSYPVYEQYF.

The chain combines TRBV4-3 with TRBJ1-2; D uncertain. This CDR3 has 16 amino acids. V lost 4 bases, J lost 0 bases, and 15 bases lay in between. The V gene's germline CDR1 is LGHNA and CDR2 YSLEER. For the CDR3, the DNA is TGCGCCAGCAGCCGAGTCCTTAGGGTAGCTAACTATGGCTACACCTTC. The encoded protein is CASSRVLRVANYGYTF.

This chain connects TRBV9 to TRBJ2-7, with D possibly being TRBD1 (6 bases). Germline V lookup: CDR1 SGDLS, CDR2 YYNGEE. The germline V and J ends were trimmed by 4 bases and 3 bases, with 14 bases remaining between them. The CDR3 consists of 14 residues. CDR3 DNA sequence: TGTGCCAGCAGCCCTACAGGGATTAACTACGAGCAGTACTTC. This translates into CASSPTGINYEQYF.

V gene TRBV11-2 combines with J gene TRBJ2-7, with TRBD2 matching over 9 bases. Germline-derived CDR1 and CDR2 are SGHAT and FQNNGV. V gave up 1 base and J gave up 5 bases; unmatched junction bases: 6. The CDR3 extends over 15 amino acids. The CDR3 protein is CASSLARGGAHEQYF. CDR3 DNA: TGTGCCAGCAGCTTAGCGCGCGGGGGGGCCCACGAGCAGTACTTC.

The V and J genes are TRBV11-1 and TRBJ1-3; D unresolved. This CDR3 is 18 amino acids long. The ends were cut back, 6 bases at V and 0 bases at J, with 21 bases in the middle. Germline V gene data show CDR1 as SGHAT and CDR2 as FQDESV (reference sequence). Written as DNA, the CDR3 is TGTGCCAGCAGGACCCGCCGCCCCATTTTATACTCTGGAAACACCATATATTTT. Translating gives CASRTRRPILYSGNTIYF.

This chain uses TRBV2 with TRBJ2-7; D may be TRBD1 or TRBD2 (5 bases each). V was clipped by 5 bases and J by 2 bases, with 13 bases between them. The germline V gene encodes CDR1 SNHLY and CDR2 FYNNEI. This CDR3 spans 14 amino acids. The CDR3 bases are TGTGCCAGCAGTCCCCCGTGGGGGACCTACGAGCAGTACTTC. Amino acids: CASSPPWGTYEQYF.

The chain recombines TRBV7-2 with TRBJ1-1; D unclear. This CDR3 has 14 amino acids. The germline V gene has CDR1 SGHTA and CDR2 FQGNSA. Trimming took off 3 bases at V and 2 bases at J, with 10 bases between the two ends. In DNA, the CDR3 is TGTGCCAGCAGCTTTTTAGGGCCCAACACTGAAGCTTTCTTT. Translated, it gives CASSFLGPNTEAFF.

The J gene is TRBJ1-5, the V gene TRBV7-2, with D maybe TRBD1 (6 bases). Trimming took off 5 bases at V and 4 bases at J, with 9 bases between the two ends. Germline V gene sequence: CDR1 SGHTA, CDR2 FQGNSA. This CDR3 is built from 13 residues. The CDR3 nucleotides are TGTGCCAGCAGCGGCAGGGGTAATCAGCCCCAGCATTTT. Protein product: CASSGRGNQPQHF.

The CDR3 protein is CASSLTGGRTEAFF. The CDR3 coding sequence is TGTGCCAGCAGCTTAACAGGGGGCCGGACTGAAGCTTTCTTT. The chain links TRBV11-2 to TRBJ1-1; 9 nucleotides match TRBD1. After removal of 2 bases from V and 5 bases from J, the junction contained 3 bases not matched to a gene. The germline V gene has CDR1 SGHAT and CDR2 FQNNGV. The CDR3 is made up of 14 amino acids.

The gene calls are TRBV4-1 and TRBJ1-5, with D perhaps matching TRBD1 (6 bases). Per the germline V gene, CDR1 is MGHRA and CDR2 is YSYEKL. The V gene lost 8 bases and the J gene lost 0 bases, with 17 bases spanning the gap. This CDR3 spans 16 amino acids. CDR3 nucleotide sequence: TGCGCCAGCCGACGCCAACAGGGTTATAGCAATCAGCCCCAGCATTTT. Protein product: CASRRQQGYSNQPQHF.

The J gene is TRBJ2-2, the V gene TRBV30, with D possibly matching TRBD1 (8 bases). V lost 2 bases and J lost 4, with 14 bases in between. Germline values: CDR1 GTSNPN, CDR2 SVGIG (reference sequence). The CDR3 sequence is 15 residues long. The CDR3 sequence is CAWSQQGEGTGELFF. CDR3 DNA sequence: TGTGCCTGGAGTCAACAGGGGGAGGGCACCGGGGAGCTGTTTTTT.

The gene calls are TRBV7-9 and TRBJ1-2; TRBD1 is a possible D gene (5 bases). V gave up 7 bases and J gave up 8 bases, with 14 bases separating them. This CDR3 spans 12 amino acids. The V gene's germline CDR1 is SEHNR and CDR2 FQNEAQ (reference sequence). The CDR3 protein is CASTTVEGGYTF. The CDR3 DNA is TGTGCCAGCACAACAGTGGAGGGGGGCTACACCTTC.

The chain uses TRBV16 and TRBJ1-3; 7 bases match TRBD1. Germline V gene sequence: CDR1 KGHSY, CDR2 FQNENV. The CDR3 totals 14 residues. The ends lost 4 bases at V and 6 bases at J; junction bases unmatched: 6. The CDR3 loop is CASSPPGQQNTIYF. CDR3 coding DNA: TGTGCCAGCAGCCCTCCGGGACAGCAAAACACCATATATTTT. Supplemented by reference TRBV16 and TRBJ1-3, the full variable domain reads GEEVAQTPKHLVRGEGQKAKLYCAPIKGHSYVFWYQQVLKNEFKFLISFQNENVFDETGMPKERFSAKCLPNSPCSLEIQATKLEDSAVYFCASSPPGQQNTIYFGEGSWLTVV.